The 10 T cell receptor beta chains in this list originate from one sample, sequenced in a study of radiation and T cells in renal cell carcinoma. Time point described: blood 4 weeks post-SBRT, at nephrectomy. As for treatment: 15 Gy SBRT to primary tumor, nephrectomy 4 weeks later. Some clones are missing from TCRdb's copy, which holds only in-frame ones; the method was immunoSEQ multiplex PCR. The sample lists tens of thousands of clones, 83% occurring once. The specimen comprised blood, sampled from a patient whose treatment included radiotherapy and nephrectomy. These receptors all stem from a woman aged 55 to 70 with renal cell carcinoma.

The chain employs TRBV5-1 and TRBJ2-7, with D hard to call. This CDR3 has 13 residues. Per the germline V gene, CDR1 is SGHRS and CDR2 is YFSETQ. V dropped 5 bases and J dropped 0 bases, with 9 bases sitting between them. This CDR3 is CASRADDSYEQYF. In nucleotides, the CDR3 is TGCGCCAGCAGGGCAGACGACTCCTACGAGCAGTACTTC.

The CDR3 region has the DNA TGTGCCAGTAGCGAACAGGGGAAGGGAGACGAGCAGTACTTC. Protein: CASSEQGKGDEQYF. The chain combines TRBV19 with TRBJ2-7; 7 nucleotides line up with TRBD1. There are 14 residues in the CDR3. The junction had 10 bases not matched to a gene; V was cut back by 6 bases and J by 5 bases. The V gene's germline CDR1 is LNHDA and CDR2 SQIVND (reference sequence).

The chain is built from TRBV18 and TRBJ1-2, with 7 positions matching TRBD1. Germline values: CDR1 KGHSH, CDR2 LQKENI. J lost 0 bases, V lost 3 bases, and 7 bases had no gene match. CDR3 length equals 16 residues. The CDR3: CASSPVRDSANYGYTF. CDR3 DNA sequence: TGTGCCAGCTCACCGGTCCGGGACAGTGCTAACTATGGCTACACCTTC.

The chain is built from TRBV19 and TRBJ1-1; maybe TRBD1 (5 bases). Germline V gene lookup returns CDR1 LNHDA and CDR2 SQIVND (reference sequence). The V and J ends lost 5 bases and 1 base respectively, with 14 bases between them. The CDR3 contains 15 residues. DNA for the CDR3: TGTGCCAGTAGTCCCTGGTCGGGGCCGAACACTGAAGCTTTCTTT. Its protein is CASSPWSGPNTEAFF.

V and J are TRBV28 and TRBJ1-2; TRBD1 matches at 10 bases. The CDR3 extends over 14 amino acids. CDR1 is MDHEN and CDR2 is SYDVKM in the germline V gene. V shed 6 bases, J shed 4 bases, and the junction held 5 bases outside the gene matches. Here the CDR3 reads CASRGGQGTYGYTF. DNA of the CDR3: TGTGCCAGCAGGGGGGGACAGGGGACCTATGGCTACACCTTC.

The gene calls are TRBV7-9 and TRBJ2-5, with D perhaps matching TRBD2 (6 bases). Trimming shortened V by 5 bases and J by 0 bases, and 10 bases separated the two germline ends. CDR3 length equals 14 residues. CDR1 and CDR2 (germline): SEHNR, FQNEAQ (reference sequence). The CDR3 DNA sequence: TGTGCCAGCAGCGACCTAGCGTACCAAGAGACCCAGTACTTC. Protein sequence: CASSDLAYQETQYF.

The chain links TRBV5-4 to TRBJ1-1; D gene ambiguous. The ends were cut back, 6 bases at V and 6 bases at J, with 9 bases in the middle. The CDR3 runs 11 residues. Looked up from germline, CDR1 is SGHNT and CDR2 is YYREEE (reference sequence). The CDR3 DNA is TGTGCCAGCACTTGGGGTGCTGAAGCTTTCTTT. It codes for CASTWGAEAFF.

The V and J genes are TRBV5-1 and TRBJ1-6, with D perhaps TRBD1 (5 bases). V lost 2 bases and J lost 6, with 15 bases in between. CDR3 length: 16 residues. Germline CDR1 and CDR2: SGHRS and YFSETQ. CDR3 protein: CASSFQGYGSNSPLHF. As DNA, the CDR3 is TGCGCCAGCAGCTTTCAGGGCTACGGCAGTAATTCACCCCTCCACTTT.

The genes are TRBV19 and TRBJ2-4, with D unresolved. Trimming stripped 7 bases from V and 6 bases from J, with 13 bases between. Germline V gives CDR1 LNHDA, CDR2 SQIVND (reference sequence). The CDR3 is 13 residues long. The CDR3 reads CASTKSHGNIQYF. CDR3 in DNA: TGTGCCAGTACCAAATCACACGGAAACATTCAGTACTTC. The complete variable domain, with remaining parts taken from reference TRBV19 and TRBJ2-4, reads DGGITQSPKYLFRKEGQNVTLSCEQNLNHDAMYWYRQDPGQGLRLIYYSQIVNDFQKGDIAEGYSVSREKKESFPLTVTSAQKNPTAFYLCASTKSHGNIQYFGAGTRLSVL.

The genes are TRBV5-1 and TRBJ1-3; D is unclear. The germline CDR1 and CDR2 sequences are SGHRS and YFSETQ. The CDR3 runs to 16 residues. Trimming removed 0 bases from V and 0 bases from J, with 10 bases in between. CDR3 nucleotides: TGCGCCAGCAGCTTGGGTCAATCTTCCTCTGGAAACACCATATATTTT. Amino acids: CASSLGQSSSGNTIYF.